This T cell receptor (beta chain) was captured by sequencing in a study of cytotoxic CD8 clonotypes in ibrutinib-treated CLL. Study information: The cohort had around 10 relapsed/refractory and some 16 treatment-naive patients, fewer than 18 IGHV unmutated. The samples contained a few hundred thousand productive templates on average. They also contained an average of approximately 100,000 productive rearrangements.

Repertoires were generated with immunoSEQ multiplex PCR, while TCRdb's copy carries only in-frame clones and drops some. The table includes about 120,000 clones, roughly 57% detected once. General study results and limits: Clonality increased with ibrutinib response but returned toward baseline at progression.

Regarding this clone: Its antigen remains unidentified.

V was cut by 3 bases and J by 14 bases, with 19 bases left in between. Germline V gene sequence: CDR1 MNHEY, CDR2 SMNVEV (reference sequence). The length of the CDR3 is 13 residues. The chain couples TRBV27 to TRBJ1-2; no firm D call. This sequence was found in a human donor with chronic lymphocytic leukemia. Sequenced material: PBMCs, taken after 24 months of ibrutinib treatment. The CDR3 region has the DNA TGTGCCAGCAGTTTCCTGGTAAGATTGGTGAGGACCTTC. Translating it yields CASSFLVRLVRTF.